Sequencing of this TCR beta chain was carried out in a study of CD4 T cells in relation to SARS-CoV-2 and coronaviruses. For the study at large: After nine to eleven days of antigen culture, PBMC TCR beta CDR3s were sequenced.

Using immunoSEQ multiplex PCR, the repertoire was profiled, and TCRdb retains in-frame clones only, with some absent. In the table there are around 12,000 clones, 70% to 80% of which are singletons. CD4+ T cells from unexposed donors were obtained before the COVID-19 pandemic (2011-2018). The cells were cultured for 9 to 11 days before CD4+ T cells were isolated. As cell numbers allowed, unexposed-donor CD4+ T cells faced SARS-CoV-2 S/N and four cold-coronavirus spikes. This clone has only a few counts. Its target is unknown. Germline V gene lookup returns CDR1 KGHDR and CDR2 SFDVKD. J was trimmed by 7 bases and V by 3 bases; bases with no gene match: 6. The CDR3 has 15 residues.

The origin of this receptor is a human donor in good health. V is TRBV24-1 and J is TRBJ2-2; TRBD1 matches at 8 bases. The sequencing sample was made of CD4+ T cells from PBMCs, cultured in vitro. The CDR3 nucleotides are TGTGCCACCAGTGATCCCGGGACAGGAGGCGGGGAGCTGTTTTTT. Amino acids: CATSDPGTGGGELFF.